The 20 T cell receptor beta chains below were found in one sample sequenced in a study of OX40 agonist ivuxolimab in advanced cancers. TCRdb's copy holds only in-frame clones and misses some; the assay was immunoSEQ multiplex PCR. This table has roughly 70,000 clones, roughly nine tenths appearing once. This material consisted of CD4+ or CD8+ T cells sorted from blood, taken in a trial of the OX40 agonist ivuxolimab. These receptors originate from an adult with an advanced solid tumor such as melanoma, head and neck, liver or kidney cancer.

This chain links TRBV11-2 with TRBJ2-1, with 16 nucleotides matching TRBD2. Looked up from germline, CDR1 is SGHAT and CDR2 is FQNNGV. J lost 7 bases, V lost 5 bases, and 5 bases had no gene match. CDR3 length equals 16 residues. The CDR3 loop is CASSLGLAGGLNEQFF. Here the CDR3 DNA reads TGTGCCAGCAGCCTGGGACTAGCGGGGGGGCTAAATGAGCAGTTCTTC.

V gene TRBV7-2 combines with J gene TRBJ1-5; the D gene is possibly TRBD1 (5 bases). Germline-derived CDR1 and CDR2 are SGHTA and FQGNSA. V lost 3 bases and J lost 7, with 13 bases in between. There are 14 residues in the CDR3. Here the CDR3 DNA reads TGTGCCAGCAGCTTGGGCAGGGATGGACAGCCCCAGCATTTT. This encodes CASSLGRDGQPQHF.

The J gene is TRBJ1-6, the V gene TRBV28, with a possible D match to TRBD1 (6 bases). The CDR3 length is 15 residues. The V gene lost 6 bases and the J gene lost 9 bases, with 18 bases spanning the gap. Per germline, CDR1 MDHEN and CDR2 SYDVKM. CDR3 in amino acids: CASRAGGGAGSPLHF. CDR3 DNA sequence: TGTGCCAGCAGAGCGGGCGGGGGGGCTGGTTCACCCCTCCACTTT.

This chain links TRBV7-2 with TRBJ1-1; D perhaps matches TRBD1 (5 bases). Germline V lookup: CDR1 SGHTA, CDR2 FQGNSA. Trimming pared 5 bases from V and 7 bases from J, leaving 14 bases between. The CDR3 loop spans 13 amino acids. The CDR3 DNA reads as TGTGCCAGCAGCCCCGGGACCGCCAGTGAAGCTTTCTTT. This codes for CASSPGTASEAFF.

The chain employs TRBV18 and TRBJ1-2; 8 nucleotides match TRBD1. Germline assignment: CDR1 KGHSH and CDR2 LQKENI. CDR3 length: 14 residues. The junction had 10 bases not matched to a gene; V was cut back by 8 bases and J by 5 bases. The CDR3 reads CASTGQGTIYGYTF. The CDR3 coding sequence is TGTGCCAGCACTGGACAGGGCACCATATATGGCTACACCTTC.

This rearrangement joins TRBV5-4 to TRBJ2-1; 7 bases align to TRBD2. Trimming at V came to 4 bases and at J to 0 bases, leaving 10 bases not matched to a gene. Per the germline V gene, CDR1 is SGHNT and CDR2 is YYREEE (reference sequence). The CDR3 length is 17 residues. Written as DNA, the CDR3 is TGTGCCAGCAGCGAAGGTAGCGGGTTCCTCTCCTACAATGAGCAGTTCTTC. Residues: CASSEGSGFLSYNEQFF.

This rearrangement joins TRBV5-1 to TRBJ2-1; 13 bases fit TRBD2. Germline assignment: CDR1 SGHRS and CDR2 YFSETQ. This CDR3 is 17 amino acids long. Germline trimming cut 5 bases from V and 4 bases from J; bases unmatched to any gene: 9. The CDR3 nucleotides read TGCGCCAGCAGTATGGGACTAGCGGGAAGGCAATACAATGAGCAGTTCTTC. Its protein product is CASSMGLAGRQYNEQFF.

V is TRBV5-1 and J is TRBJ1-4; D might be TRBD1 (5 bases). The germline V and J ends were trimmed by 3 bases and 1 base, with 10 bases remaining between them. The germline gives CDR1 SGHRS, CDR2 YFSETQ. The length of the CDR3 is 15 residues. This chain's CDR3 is CASSWDGRTNEKLFF. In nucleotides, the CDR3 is TGCGCCAGCAGCTGGGACGGAAGAACTAATGAAAAACTGTTTTTT. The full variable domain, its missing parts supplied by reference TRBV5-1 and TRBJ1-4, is KAGVTQTPRYLIKTRGQQVTLSCSPISGHRSVSWYQQTPGQGLQFLFEYFSETQRNKGNFPGRFSGRQFSNSRSEMNVSTLELGDSALYLCASSWDGRTNEKLFFGSGTQLSVL.

The CDR3 bases are TGTGCCAGCACCATAGGGGGGTCTGGAAACACCATATATTTT. Amino acids: CASTIGGSGNTIYF. This chain links TRBV6-5 with TRBJ1-3, with D maybe TRBD1 (6 bases). Between the trimmed V and J ends, which lost 7 bases and 1 base, there was a span of 11 bases. CDR3 length equals 14 residues. Germline V gene lookup returns CDR1 MNHEY and CDR2 SVGAGI.

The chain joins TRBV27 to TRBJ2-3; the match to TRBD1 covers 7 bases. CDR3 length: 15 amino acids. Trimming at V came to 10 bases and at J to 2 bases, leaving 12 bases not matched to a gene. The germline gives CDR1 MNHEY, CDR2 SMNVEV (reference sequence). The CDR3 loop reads CAKNHDRAPTDTQYF. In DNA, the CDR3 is TGTGCCAAAAATCACGACAGGGCCCCCACAGATACGCAGTATTTT.

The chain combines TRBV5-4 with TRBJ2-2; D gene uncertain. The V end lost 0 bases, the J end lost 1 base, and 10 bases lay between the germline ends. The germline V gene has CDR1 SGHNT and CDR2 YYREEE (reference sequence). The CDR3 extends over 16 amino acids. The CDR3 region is CASSLEPFQNTGELFF. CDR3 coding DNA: TGTGCCAGCAGCTTGGAACCGTTTCAGAACACCGGGGAGCTGTTTTTT.

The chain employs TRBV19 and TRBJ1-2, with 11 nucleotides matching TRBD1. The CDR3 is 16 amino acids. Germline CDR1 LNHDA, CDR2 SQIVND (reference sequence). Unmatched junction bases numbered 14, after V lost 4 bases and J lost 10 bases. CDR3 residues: CASSTPGTGGKGDYTF. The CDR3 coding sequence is TGTGCCAGTAGTACCCCCGGGACAGGGGGGAAAGGGGACTACACCTTC.

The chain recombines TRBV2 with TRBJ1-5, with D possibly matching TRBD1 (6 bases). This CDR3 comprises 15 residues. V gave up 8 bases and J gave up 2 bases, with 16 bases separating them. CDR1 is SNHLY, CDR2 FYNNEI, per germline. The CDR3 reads CASSPGAGGNQPQHF. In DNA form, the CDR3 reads TGTGCCAGCTCGCCGGGGGCCGGCGGCAATCAGCCCCAGCATTTT.

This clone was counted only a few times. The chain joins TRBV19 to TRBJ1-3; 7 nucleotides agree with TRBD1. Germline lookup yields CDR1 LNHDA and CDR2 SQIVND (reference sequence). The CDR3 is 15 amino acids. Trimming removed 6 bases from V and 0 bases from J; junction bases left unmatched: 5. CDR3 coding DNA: TGTGCCAGTAGGACAGGGTTGAACTCTGGAAACACCATATATTTT. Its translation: CASRTGLNSGNTIYF.

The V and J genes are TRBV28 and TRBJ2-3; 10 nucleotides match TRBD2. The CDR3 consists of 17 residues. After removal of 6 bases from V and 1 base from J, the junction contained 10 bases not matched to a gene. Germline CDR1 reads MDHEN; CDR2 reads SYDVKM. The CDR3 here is CASRGTYLAGGTDTQYF. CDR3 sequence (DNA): TGTGCCAGCAGAGGGACATATCTAGCGGGAGGCACAGATACGCAGTATTTT.

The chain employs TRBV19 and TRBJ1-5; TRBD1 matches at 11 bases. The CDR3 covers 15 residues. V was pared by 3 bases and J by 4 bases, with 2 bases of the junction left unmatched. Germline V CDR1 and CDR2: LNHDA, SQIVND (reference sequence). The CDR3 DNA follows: TGTGCCAGTAGTATGGGACAGGGGGAAAATCAGCCCCAGCATTTT. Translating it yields CASSMGQGENQPQHF.

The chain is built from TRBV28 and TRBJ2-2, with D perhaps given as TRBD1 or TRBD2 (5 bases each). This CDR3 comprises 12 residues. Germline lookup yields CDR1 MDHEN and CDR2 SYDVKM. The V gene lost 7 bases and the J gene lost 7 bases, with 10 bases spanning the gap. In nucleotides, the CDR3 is TGTGCCAGCACCTGGGGGAGCGGGGAGCTGTTTTTT. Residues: CASTWGSGELFF.

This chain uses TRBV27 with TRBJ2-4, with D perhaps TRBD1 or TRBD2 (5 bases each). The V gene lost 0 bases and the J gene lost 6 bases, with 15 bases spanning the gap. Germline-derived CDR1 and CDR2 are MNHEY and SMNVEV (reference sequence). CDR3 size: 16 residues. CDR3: CASSLSVPGHGNIQYF. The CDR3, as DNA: TGTGCCAGCAGTTTATCTGTCCCGGGGCATGGAAACATTCAGTACTTC.

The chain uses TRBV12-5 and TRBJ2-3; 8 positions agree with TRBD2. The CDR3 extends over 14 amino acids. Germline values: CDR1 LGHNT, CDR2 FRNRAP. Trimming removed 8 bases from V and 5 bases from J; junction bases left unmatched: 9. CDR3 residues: CASSPGLGVDTQYF. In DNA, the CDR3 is TGTGCTAGTTCCCCGGGACTAGGCGTAGATACGCAGTATTTT.

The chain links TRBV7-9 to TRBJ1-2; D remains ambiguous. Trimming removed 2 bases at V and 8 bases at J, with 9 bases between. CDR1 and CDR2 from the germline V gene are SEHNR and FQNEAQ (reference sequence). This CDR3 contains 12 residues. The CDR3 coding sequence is TGTGCCAGCAGCTTAAGGGTGGACGGCTACACCTTC. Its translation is CASSLRVDGYTF.